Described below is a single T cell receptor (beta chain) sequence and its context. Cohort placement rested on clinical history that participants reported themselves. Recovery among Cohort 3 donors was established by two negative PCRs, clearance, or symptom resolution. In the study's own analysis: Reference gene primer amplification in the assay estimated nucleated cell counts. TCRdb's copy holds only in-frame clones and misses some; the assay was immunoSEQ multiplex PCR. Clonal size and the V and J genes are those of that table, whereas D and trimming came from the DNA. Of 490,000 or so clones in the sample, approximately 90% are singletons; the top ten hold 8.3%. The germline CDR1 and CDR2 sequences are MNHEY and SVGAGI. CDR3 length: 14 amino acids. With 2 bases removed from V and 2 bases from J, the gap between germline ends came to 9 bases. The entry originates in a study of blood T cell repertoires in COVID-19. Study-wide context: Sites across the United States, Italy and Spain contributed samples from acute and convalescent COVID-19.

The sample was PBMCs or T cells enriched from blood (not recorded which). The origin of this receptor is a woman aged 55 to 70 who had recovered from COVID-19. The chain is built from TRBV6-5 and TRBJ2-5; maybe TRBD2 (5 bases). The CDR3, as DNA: TGTGCCAGCAGTTACCGCGGGCTACAAGAGACCCAGTACTTC. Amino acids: CASSYRGLQETQYF.